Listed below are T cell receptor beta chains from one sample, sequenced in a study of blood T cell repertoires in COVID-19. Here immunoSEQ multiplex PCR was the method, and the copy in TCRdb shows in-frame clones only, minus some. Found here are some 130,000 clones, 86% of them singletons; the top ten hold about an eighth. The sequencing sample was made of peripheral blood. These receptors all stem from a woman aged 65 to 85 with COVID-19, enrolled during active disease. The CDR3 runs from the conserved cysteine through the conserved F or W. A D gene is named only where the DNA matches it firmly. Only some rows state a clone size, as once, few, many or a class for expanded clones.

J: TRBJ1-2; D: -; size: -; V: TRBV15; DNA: TGTGCCACCAGCAGAGAGGAGGGCGATGGCTACACCTTC; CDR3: CATSREEGDGYTF
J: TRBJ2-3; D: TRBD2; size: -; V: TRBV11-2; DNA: TGTGCCAGCAGCTTCGTAGCGGGGGGGCTTGTAGATACGCAGTATTTT; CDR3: CASSFVAGGLVDTQYF
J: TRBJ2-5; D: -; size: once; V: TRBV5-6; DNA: TGTGCCAGCAGCTTGCTAGAGTCCCAGTACTTC; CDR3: CASSLLESQYF
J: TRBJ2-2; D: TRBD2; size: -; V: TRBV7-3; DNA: TGTGCCAGCAGCTTATCGGGACTAGCGCACACCGGGGAGCTGTTTTTT; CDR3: CASSLSGLAHTGELFF
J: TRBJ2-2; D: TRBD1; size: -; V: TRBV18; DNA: TGTGCCAGCTCACCATCGACAGGGGGATACACCGGGGAGCTGTTTTTT; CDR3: CASSPSTGGYTGELFF
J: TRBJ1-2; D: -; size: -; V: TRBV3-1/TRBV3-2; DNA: TGTGCCAGCAGCCAAGATTACGGGGGGAACTATGGCTACACCTTC; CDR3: CASSQDYGGNYGYTF
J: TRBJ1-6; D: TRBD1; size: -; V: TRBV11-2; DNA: TGTGCCAGCAGCCGTATGGGACAGGACAATTCACCCCTCCACTTT; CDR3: CASSRMGQDNSPLHF
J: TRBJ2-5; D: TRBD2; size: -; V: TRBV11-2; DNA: TGTGCCAGCAGCTTAGATAACCCCGCGTGGACTAGCGGAGAAGAGACCCAGTACTTC; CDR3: CASSLDNPAWTSGEETQYF
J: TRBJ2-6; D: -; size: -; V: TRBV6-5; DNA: TGTGCCAGCAGCTTCCTCTCTGGGGCCAACGTCCTGACTTTC; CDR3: CASSFLSGANVLTF
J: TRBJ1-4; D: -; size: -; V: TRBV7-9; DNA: TGTGCCAGCAGCTTACCTGCCGGGTTTGAAAAACTGTTTTTT; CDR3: CASSLPAGFEKLFF
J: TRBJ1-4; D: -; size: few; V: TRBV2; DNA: TGTGCCAGCAGTGAAGCGTCTGTCCAACAGGGAGAAAAACTGTTTTTT; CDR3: CASSEASVQQGEKLFF
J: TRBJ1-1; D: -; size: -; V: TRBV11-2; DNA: TGTGCCAGCAGCTTATCGTCTGTGGTGGAGGGTGAAGCTTTCTTT; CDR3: CASSLSSVVEGEAFF
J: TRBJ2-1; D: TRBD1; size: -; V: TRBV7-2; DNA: TGTGCCACCCAAACCTACAGGGGCTACAATGAGCAGTTCTTC; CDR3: CATQTYRGYNEQFF
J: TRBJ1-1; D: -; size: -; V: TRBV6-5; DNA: TGTGCCAGCGTTTTTCTCACTGAAGCTTTCTTT; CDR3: CASVFLTEAFF
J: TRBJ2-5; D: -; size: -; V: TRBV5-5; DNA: TGTGCCAGCAGCTTTTTTGGGGCGGACTTAGGGGGAGAGACCCAGTACTTC; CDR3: CASSFFGADLGGETQYF
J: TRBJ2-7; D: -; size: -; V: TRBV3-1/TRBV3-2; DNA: TGTGCCAGCAGCCAAGCATCGCTAGCGACTTTCGAGCAGTACTTC; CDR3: CASSQASLATFEQYF
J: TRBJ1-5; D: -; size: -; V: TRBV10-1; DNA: TGCGCCAGCAGTGAGTTTTCGGGCAGGGGACAACAGCCCCAGCATTTT; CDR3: CASSEFSGRGQQPQHF